This paragraph covers one T cell receptor (beta chain) sequence. This record comes from a study of blood T cell repertoires in COVID-19. Per the original methods: Reference gene primer amplification in the assay estimated nucleated cell counts. The table came from immunoSEQ multiplex PCR; TCRdb's copy has only in-frame clones and leaves some out. V, J and clone size are those of that table, while D and trimming were read from the DNA. The data show 250,000 to 300,000 clones, 88% seen once. CDR3 length: 15 residues. With 5 bases clipped from V and 3 bases from J, the junction kept 7 bases outside the gene matches. CDR1 and CDR2 (germline): MNHEY, SMNVEV (reference sequence). The study drew participants aged about 18 to 95 years from about two dozen US areas. Recovered participants had two consecutive negative NP/OP PCR tests, healthcare professional clearance, or symptom resolution.

This sequence originates from a woman between 25 and 40 years old who had recovered from COVID-19. This rearrangement joins TRBV27 to TRBJ2-5, with 9 bases fitting TRBD1. The source material was PBMCs or T cells enriched from blood (not recorded which). CDR3 sequence: CASSQTGTGKETQYF. CDR3 bases: TGTGCCAGCAGTCAAACCGGGACAGGGAAAGAGACCCAGTACTTC.